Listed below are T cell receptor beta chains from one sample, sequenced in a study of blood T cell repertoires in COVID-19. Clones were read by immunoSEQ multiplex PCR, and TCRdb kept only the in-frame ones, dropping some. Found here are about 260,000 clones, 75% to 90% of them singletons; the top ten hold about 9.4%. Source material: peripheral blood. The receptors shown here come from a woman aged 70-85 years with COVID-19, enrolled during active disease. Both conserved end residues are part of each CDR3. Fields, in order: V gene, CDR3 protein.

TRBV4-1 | CASSQVAGEAYEQYF
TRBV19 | CASSTGGESRYEQYF
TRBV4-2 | CASRLAGGAWDEQFF
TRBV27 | CASSLTGANQPQHF
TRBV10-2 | CASSDRDRTYEQYF
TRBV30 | CAWSRTGSGNTIYF
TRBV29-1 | CSVEISGRAQYF
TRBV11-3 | CASRPRTGSETQYF
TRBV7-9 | CASSSPIGNTEAFF
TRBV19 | CASSHRPTDNYGYTF
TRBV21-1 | CASSVTGIRTGELFF
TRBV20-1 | CSAGRTEAFF
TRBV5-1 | CASSLTSGPYNEQFF
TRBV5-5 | CASSLLAGDGYTF
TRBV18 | CASSPGGTGQGTQYF
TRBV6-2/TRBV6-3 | CASSLQGARNQPQHF
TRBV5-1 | CASSLAFGGTDQPQHF
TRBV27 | CASSPSVQQPQHF
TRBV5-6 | CASSVRRTGVGEQYF
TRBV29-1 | CSSATGTSGETQYF
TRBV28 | CASSHGLSLFF
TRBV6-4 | CASSPLRGANYGYTF